This T cell receptor beta chain was identified in a study of cytomegalovirus exposure and HLA in healthy donors. Overall study findings and caveats: The sole available immune exposure information was CMV serostatus. Researchers counted 164 TCR beta chains as cytomegalovirus-associated. The likely explanation for a cluster of highly shared sequence variants was sequencing artifact. At a 0.05 false discovery rate, a later analysis found some 17,000 TCR beta sequences to be associated with HLA alleles.

Worth noting for this clone: Its antigen is still unknown.

J gave up 7 bases and V 4 bases, and 10 bases lay outside the gene matches. The length of the CDR3 is 16 residues. The V gene's germline CDR1 is SGDLS and CDR2 YYNGEE. Vbeta (60) and Jbeta (13) primers were used in the PCR. Repertoires were generated with immunoSEQ multiplex PCR, while TCRdb's copy carries only in-frame clones and drops some. Of around 130,000 clones in the sample, more than 60% were seen once. V is TRBV9 and J is TRBJ2-1; 11 bases fit TRBD2. What was sequenced was PBMCs. This clonotype originated in a woman in her thirties or forties in good health and CMV-seropositive. CDR3 coding DNA: TGTGCCAGCAGCACCCGACTAGCGGGAACCGTTAATGAGCAGTTCTTC. Protein: CASSTRLAGTVNEQFF. The entire variable domain, with the rest obtained from reference TRBV9 and TRBJ2-1, is as follows: DSGVTQTPKHLITATGQRVTLRCSPRSGDLSVYWYQQSLDQGLQFLIQYYNGEERAKGNILERFSAQQFPDLHSELNLSSLELGDSALYFCASSTRLAGTVNEQFFGPGTRLTVL.